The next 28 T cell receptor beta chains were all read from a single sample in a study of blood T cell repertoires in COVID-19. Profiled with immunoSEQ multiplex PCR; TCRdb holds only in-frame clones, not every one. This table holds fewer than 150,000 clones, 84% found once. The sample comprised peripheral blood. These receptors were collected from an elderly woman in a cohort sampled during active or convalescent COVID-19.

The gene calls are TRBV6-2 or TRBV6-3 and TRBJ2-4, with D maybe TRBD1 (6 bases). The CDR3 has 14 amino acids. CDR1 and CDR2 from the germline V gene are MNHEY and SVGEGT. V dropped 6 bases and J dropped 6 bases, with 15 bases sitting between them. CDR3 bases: TGTGCCAGCAGCACTGGGACACCCTTAAACATTCAGTACTTC. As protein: CASSTGTPLNIQYF.

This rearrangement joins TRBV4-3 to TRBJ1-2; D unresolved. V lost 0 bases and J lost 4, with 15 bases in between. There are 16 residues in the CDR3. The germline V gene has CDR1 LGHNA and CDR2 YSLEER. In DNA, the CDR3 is TGCGCCAGCAGCCAAGAAACGGGAACGGTTCCCTATGGCTACACCTTC. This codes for CASSQETGTVPYGYTF.

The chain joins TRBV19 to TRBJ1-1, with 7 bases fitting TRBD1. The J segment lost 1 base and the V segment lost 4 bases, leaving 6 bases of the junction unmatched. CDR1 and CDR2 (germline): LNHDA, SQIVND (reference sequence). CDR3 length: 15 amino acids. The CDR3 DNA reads TGTGCCAGTAGTAGCCCGACAGGGCCGAACACTGAAGCTTTCTTT. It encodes CASSSPTGPNTEAFF.

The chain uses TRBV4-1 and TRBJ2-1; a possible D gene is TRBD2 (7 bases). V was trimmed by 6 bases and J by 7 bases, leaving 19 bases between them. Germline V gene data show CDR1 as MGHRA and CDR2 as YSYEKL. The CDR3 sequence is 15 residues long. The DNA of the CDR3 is TGCGCCAGCAGTGACACGAGGGGGGGCCGTAATGAGCAGTTCTTC. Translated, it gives CASSDTRGGRNEQFF.

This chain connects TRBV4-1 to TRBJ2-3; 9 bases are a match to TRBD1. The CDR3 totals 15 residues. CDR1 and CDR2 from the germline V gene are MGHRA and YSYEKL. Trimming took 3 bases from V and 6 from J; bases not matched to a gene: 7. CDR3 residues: CASSQGQGPVDTQYF. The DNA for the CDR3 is TGCGCCAGCAGCCAGGGACAGGGACCTGTGGATACGCAGTATTTT.

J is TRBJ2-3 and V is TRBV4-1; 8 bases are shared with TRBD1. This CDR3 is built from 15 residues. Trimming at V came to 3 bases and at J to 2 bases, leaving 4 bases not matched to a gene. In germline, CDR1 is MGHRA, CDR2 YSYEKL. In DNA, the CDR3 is TGCGCCAGCAGCCAGGACAGGGTCGCCACAGATACGCAGTATTTT. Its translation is CASSQDRVATDTQYF.

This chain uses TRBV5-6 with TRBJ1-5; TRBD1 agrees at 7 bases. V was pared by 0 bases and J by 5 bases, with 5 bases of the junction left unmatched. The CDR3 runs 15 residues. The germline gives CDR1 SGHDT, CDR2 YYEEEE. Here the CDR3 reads CASSLGDRDYQPQHF. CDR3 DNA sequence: TGTGCCAGCAGCTTGGGCGACAGGGATTATCAGCCCCAGCATTTT.

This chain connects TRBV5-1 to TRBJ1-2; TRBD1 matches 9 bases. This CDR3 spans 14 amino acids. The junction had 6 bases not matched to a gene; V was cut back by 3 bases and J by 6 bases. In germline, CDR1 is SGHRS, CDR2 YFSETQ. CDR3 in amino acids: CASSSPGTGNGYTF. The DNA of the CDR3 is TGCGCCAGCAGCTCTCCCGGGACAGGGAATGGCTACACCTTC.

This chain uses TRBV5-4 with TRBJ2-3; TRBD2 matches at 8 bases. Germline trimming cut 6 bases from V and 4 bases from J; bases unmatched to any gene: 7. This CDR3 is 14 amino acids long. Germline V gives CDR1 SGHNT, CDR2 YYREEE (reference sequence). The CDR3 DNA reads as TGTGCCAGCACACGGGGGGGCCAAGCAGATACGCAGTATTTT. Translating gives CASTRGGQADTQYF. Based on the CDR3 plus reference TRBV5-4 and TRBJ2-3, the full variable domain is ETGVTQSPTHLIKTRGQQVTLRCSSQSGHNTVSWYQQALGQGPQFIFQYYREEENGRGNFPPRFSGLQFPNYSSELNVNALELDDSALYLCASTRGGQADTQYFGPGTRLTVL.

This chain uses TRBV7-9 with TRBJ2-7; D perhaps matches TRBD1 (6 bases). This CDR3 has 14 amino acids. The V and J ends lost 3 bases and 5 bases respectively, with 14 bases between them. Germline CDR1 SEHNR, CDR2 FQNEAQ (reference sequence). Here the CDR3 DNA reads TGTGCCAGCAGCTTTACGGGTCGGGACAACGAGCAGTACTTC. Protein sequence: CASSFTGRDNEQYF.

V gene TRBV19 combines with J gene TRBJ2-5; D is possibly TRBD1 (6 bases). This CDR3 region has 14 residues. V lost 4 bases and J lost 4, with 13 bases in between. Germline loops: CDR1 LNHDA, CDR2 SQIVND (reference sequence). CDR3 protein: CASSKGDIRETQYF. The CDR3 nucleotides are TGTGCCAGTAGTAAAGGGGACATACGAGAGACCCAGTACTTC.

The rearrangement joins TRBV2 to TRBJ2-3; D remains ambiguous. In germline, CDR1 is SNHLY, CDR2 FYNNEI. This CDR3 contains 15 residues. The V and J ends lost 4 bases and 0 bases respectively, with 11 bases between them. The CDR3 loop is CASSVRGTSTDTQYF. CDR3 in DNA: TGTGCCAGCAGTGTACGCGGAACTAGCACAGATACGCAGTATTTT.

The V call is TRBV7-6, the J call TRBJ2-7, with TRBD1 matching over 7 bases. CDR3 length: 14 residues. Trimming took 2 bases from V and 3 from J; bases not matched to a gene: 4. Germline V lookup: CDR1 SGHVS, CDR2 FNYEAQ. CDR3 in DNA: TGTGCCAGCAGCTTAACAGGGGTGAACTACGAGCAGTACTTC. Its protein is CASSLTGVNYEQYF. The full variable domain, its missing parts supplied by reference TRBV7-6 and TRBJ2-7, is GAGVSQSPRYKVTKRGQDVALRCDPISGHVSLYWYRQALGQGPEFLTYFNYEAQQDKSGLPNDRFSAERPEGSISTLTIQRTEQRDSAMYRCASSLTGVNYEQYFGPGTRLTVT.

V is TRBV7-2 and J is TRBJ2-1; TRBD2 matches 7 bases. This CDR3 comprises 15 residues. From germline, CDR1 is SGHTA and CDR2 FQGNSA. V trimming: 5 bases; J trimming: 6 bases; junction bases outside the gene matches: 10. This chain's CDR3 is CASSQAGLSGNEQFF. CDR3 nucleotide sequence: TGTGCCAGCAGCCAGGCGGGACTATCGGGCAATGAGCAGTTCTTC.

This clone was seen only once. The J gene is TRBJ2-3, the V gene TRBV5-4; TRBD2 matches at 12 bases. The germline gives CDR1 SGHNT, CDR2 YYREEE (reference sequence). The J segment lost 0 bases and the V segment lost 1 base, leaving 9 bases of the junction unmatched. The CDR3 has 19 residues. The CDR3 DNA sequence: TGTGCCAGCAGCTTGCTATGGCTAGCGGGGGGGACTAGCACAGATACGCAGTATTTT. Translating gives CASSLLWLAGGTSTDTQYF.

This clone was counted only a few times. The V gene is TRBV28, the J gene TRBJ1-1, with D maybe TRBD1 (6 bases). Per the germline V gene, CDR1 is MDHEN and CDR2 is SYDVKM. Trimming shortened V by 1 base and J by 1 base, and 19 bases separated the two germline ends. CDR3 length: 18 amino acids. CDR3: CASSLYSFGRGRNTEAFF. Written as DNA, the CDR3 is TGTGCCAGCAGTTTATACTCCTTTGGGAGGGGGAGGAACACTGAAGCTTTCTTT.

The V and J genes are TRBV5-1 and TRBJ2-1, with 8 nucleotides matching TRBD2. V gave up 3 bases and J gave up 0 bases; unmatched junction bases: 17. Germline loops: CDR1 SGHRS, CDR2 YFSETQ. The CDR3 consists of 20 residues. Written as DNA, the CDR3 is TGCGCCAGCAGCTCGATACCCAATCTACTAGCGGACAGCTCCTACAATGAGCAGTTCTTC. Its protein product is CASSSIPNLLADSSYNEQFF.

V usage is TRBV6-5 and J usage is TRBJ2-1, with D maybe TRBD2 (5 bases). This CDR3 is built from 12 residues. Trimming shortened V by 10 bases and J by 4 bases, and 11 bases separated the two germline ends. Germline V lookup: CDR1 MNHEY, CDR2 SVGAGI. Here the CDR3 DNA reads TGTGCCACTCAACTAGGTTACAATGAGCAGTTCTTC. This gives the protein CATQLGYNEQFF.

As DNA, the CDR3 is TGTGCCAGCAGCCCCCGGACTAGCGGGGGGCTCATGGGCACAGATACGCAGTATTTT. Amino acids: CASSPRTSGGLMGTDTQYF. The chain combines TRBV7-9 with TRBJ2-3, with TRBD2 identical over 14 bases. The CDR3 totals 19 residues. The V and J ends lost 5 bases and 1 base, in that order; junction bases with no gene match: 11. The V gene's germline CDR1 is SEHNR and CDR2 FQNEAQ (reference sequence).

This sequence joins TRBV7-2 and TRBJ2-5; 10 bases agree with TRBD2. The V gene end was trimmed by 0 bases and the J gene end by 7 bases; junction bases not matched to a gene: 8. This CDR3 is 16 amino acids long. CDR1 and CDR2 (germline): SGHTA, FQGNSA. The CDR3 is CASSLAETSGSGTQYF. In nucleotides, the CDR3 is TGTGCCAGCAGCTTAGCGGAGACTAGCGGGTCTGGGACCCAGTACTTC.

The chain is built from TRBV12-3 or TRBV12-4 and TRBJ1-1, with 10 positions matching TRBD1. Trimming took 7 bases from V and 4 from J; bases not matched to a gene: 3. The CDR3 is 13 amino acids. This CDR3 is CASTRTGGTEAFF. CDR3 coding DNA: TGTGCCAGCACCAGGACAGGGGGCACTGAAGCTTTCTTT.

The chain's CDR3 is CASSHGQGIFEELFF. As DNA, the CDR3 is TGTGCCAGCAGTCATGGACAGGGTATTTTTGAGGAGCTGTTTTTT. V gene TRBV2 combines with J gene TRBJ2-2; 8 bases are a match to TRBD1. Per germline, CDR1 SNHLY and CDR2 FYNNEI. The CDR3 has 15 residues. V shed 5 bases, J shed 10 bases, and the junction held 12 bases outside the gene matches.

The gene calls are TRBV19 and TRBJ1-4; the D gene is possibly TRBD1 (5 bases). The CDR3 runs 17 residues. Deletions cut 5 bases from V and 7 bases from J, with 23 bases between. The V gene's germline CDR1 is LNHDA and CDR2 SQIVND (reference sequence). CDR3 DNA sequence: TGTGCCAGTAGTTTGGCAGGGCGGATTGCAGGTGGTGAAAAACTGTTTTTT. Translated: CASSLAGRIAGGEKLFF. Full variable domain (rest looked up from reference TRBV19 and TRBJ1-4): DGGITQSPKYLFRKEGQNVTLSCEQNLNHDAMYWYRQDPGQGLRLIYYSQIVNDFQKGDIAEGYSVSREKKESFPLTVTSAQKNPTAFYLCASSLAGRIAGGEKLFFGSGTQLSVL.

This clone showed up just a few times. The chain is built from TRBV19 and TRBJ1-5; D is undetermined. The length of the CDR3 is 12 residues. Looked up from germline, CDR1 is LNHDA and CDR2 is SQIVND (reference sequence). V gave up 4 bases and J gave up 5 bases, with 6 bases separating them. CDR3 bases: TGTGCCAGTAGTAACCAGGATCAGCCCCAGCATTTT. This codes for CASSNQDQPQHF.

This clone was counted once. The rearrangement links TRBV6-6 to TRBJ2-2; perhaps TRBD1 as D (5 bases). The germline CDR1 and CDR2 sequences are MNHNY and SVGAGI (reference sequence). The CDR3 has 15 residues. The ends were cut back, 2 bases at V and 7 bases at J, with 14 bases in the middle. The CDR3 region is CASSYPAREYGELFF. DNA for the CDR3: TGTGCCAGCAGTTACCCCGCCAGGGAATACGGGGAGCTGTTTTTT.

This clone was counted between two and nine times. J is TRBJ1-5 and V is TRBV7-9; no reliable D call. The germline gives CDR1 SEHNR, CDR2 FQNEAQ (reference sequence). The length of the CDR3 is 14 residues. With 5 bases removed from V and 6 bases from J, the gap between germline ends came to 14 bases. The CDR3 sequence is CASSPSGLSQPQHF. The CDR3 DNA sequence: TGTGCCAGCAGCCCCTCGGGTCTCTCTCAGCCCCAGCATTTT.

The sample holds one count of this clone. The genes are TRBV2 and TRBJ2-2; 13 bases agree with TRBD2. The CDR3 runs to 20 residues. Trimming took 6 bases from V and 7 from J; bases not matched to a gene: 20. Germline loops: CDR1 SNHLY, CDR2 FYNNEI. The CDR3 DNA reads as TGTGCCAGCAGCGGAGGGACAGACTGGACTAGCGGGGGAAGGAGCGGGGAGCTGTTTTTT. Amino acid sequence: CASSGGTDWTSGGRSGELFF.

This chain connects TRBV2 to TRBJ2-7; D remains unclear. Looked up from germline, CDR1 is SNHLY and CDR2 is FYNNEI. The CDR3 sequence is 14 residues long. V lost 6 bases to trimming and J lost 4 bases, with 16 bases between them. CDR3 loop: CASRKYDGDYEQYF. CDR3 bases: TGTGCCAGCAGAAAATACGACGGAGATTACGAGCAGTACTTC.